This T cell receptor (beta chain) was obtained from a study of OX40 agonist ivuxolimab in advanced cancers. Overall study context: While on treatment, patients had intravenous ivuxolimab at 0.01 to 10 mg/kg every 2 weeks.

Study-wide points: Clonal expansion in partial responders at 0.1-3.0 mg/kg ranked among the lowest.

As to this clone: Its antigen is not identified.

TCRdb's copy holds only in-frame clones and misses some; the assay was immunoSEQ multiplex PCR. This table holds about 50,000 clones, approximately 85% found once. This CDR3 has 17 residues. CDR1 SGHNT and CDR2 YENEEA come from the germline V gene. Trimming cost V 5 bases and J 0 bases; bases outside gene matches: 4. The sample consisted of CD4+ or CD8+ T cells sorted from blood, taken in a trial of the OX40 agonist ivuxolimab. This clonotype was obtained from an adult with an advanced solid tumor such as melanoma, head and neck, liver or kidney cancer. This chain joins TRBV11-3 and TRBJ2-2; 12 bases align to TRBD2. The CDR3 DNA sequence: TGTGCCAGCAGCAGCCCTAGCGGGAGGGCGAACACCGGGGAGCTGTTTTTT. As protein: CASSSPSGRANTGELFF. Looking up the rest from reference TRBV11-3 and TRBJ2-2 gives the full variable domain: EAGVVQSPRYKIIEKKQPVAFWCNPISGHNTLYWYLQNLGQGPELLIRYENEEAVDDSQLPKDRFSAERLKGVDSTLKIQPAELGDSAVYLCASSSPSGRANTGELFFGEGSRLTVL.